The 6 T cell receptor beta chains in this list originate from one sample, sequenced in a study of glioma-infiltrating T cells after dendritic cell vaccination. The time point: after dendritic cell vaccination, including at tumor progression/relapse. Sequenced by immunoSEQ multiplex PCR; TCRdb stores in-frame clones only, minus some. The sample consists of about 87,000 clones, roughly four fifths of them appearing once. Specimen: blood, collected after dendritic cell vaccination. Receptors were obtained from a human donor with glioblastoma.

This chain joins TRBV5-1 and TRBJ2-6; a weak D match, TRBD2 (5 bases). The V end was cut by 4 bases, the J end by 0 bases, with 8 bases between. The CDR3 length is 15 residues. The germline V gene has CDR1 SGHRS and CDR2 YFSETQ. CDR3 residues: CASSITSSGANVLTF. The CDR3, as DNA: TGCGCCAGCAGCATCACTAGCTCTGGGGCCAACGTCCTGACTTTC.

J is TRBJ2-6 and V is TRBV11-2, with 10 positions matching TRBD2. Trimming at V came to 2 bases and at J to 2 bases, leaving 6 bases not matched to a gene. This CDR3 spans 18 amino acids. CDR1 is SGHAT, CDR2 FQNNGV, per germline. The chain's CDR3 is CASSLRSSGGAGANVLTF. The CDR3 nucleotides read TGTGCCAGCAGCTTACGGTCCAGCGGGGGGGCTGGGGCCAACGTCCTGACTTTC. Using reference TRBV11-2 and TRBJ2-6 for the parts outside the CDR3, the full variable domain is EAGVAQSPRYKIIEKRQSVAFWCNPISGHATLYWYQQILGQGPKLLIQFQNNGVVDDSQLPKDRFSAERLKGVDSTLKIQPAKLEDSAVYLCASSLRSSGGAGANVLTFGAGSRLTVL.

This CDR3 reads CSVEGLAGGRNTGELFF. In nucleotides, the CDR3 is TGCAGCGTTGAAGGGCTAGCGGGGGGGCGGAACACCGGGGAGCTGTTTTTT. This chain uses TRBV29-1 with TRBJ2-2; the match to TRBD2 covers 12 bases. The CDR3 totals 17 residues. Germline assignment: CDR1 SQVTM and CDR2 ANQGSEA. The junction had 4 bases not matched to a gene; V was cut back by 1 base and J by 1 base.

The chain couples TRBV5-6 to TRBJ2-6; D possibly corresponds to TRBD1 (5 bases). V lost 2 bases and J 0 bases, leaving 9 bases between the germline ends. Germline CDR1 and CDR2: SGHDT and YYEEEE. The CDR3 is made up of 16 amino acids. The CDR3 DNA follows: TGTGCCAGCAGCTTAAGACAGACCTCTGGGGCCAACGTCCTGACTTTC. It yields the protein CASSLRQTSGANVLTF.

The gene calls are TRBV27 and TRBJ2-2, with TRBD1 matching 7 bases. The germline gives CDR1 MNHEY, CDR2 SMNVEV (reference sequence). CDR3 size: 14 residues. V gave up 6 bases and J gave up 3 bases; unmatched junction bases: 4. CDR3 DNA sequence: TGTGCCAGCAGGCCTCAGGGGGACACCGGGGAGCTGTTTTTT. As protein: CASRPQGDTGELFF.

V usage is TRBV9 and J usage is TRBJ1-2; 7 bases fit TRBD1. CDR1 SGDLS and CDR2 YYNGEE come from the germline V gene. V was pared by 5 bases and J by 5 bases, with 15 bases of the junction left unmatched. The CDR3 has 16 residues. The CDR3 nucleotides are TGTGCCAGCAGTTCAGGGGGGAATGGTATCCAGTATGGCTACACCTTC. This sequence encodes CASSSGGNGIQYGYTF.